These 8 T cell receptor beta chains came from one sample sequenced in a study of blood T cell repertoires in COVID-19. The method was immunoSEQ multiplex PCR; TCRdb's version includes in-frame clones alone and lacks a portion of them. The table records over 250,000 clones, 70% to 90% of them present only once. Sequencing was carried out using peripheral blood. These receptors originate from a woman aged 70-85 years with acute or convalescent COVID-19.

The genes are TRBV3-1 (or the pseudogene TRBV3-2) and TRBJ2-7; D ambiguous. In germline, CDR1 is LGHDT, CDR2 YNNKEL (reference sequence). The V gene lost 3 bases and the J gene lost 9 bases, with 15 bases spanning the gap. The CDR3 consists of 13 residues. CDR3 nucleotides: TGTGCCAGCAGCCAGGCAGGCGCCCGGATGCAGTACTTC. The encoded protein is CASSQAGARMQYF.

The rearrangement uses TRBV18 and TRBJ1-1; D gene ambiguous. The V end lost 3 bases, the J end lost 3 bases, and 8 bases lay between the germline ends. The CDR3 covers 13 residues. CDR1 is KGHSH, CDR2 LQKENI, per germline. The CDR3 reads CASSPIRDTEAFF. The CDR3 DNA reads as TGTGCCAGCTCACCTATTCGGGACACTGAAGCTTTCTTT.

This clone was counted a few times. The chain has TRBV6-1 and TRBJ1-1; a possible D gene is TRBD1 (6 bases). V was clipped by 3 bases and J by 0 bases, with 14 bases between them. CDR1 and CDR2 from the germline V gene are MNHNS and SASEGT. This CDR3 contains 16 residues. The CDR3 loop is CASSDRGITMNTEAFF. As DNA, the CDR3 is TGTGCCAGCAGTGACAGGGGAATTACCATGAACACTGAAGCTTTCTTT.

The chain combines TRBV7-9 with TRBJ2-7, with 9 bases identical to TRBD1. CDR1 is SEHNR, CDR2 FQNEAQ, per germline (reference sequence). J was trimmed by 1 base and V by 3 bases; bases with no gene match: 13. The CDR3 has 18 amino acids. This CDR3 reads CASSFPSGTGRDSYEQYF. CDR3 sequence (DNA): TGTGCCAGCAGCTTCCCATCCGGGACAGGGAGGGATTCCTACGAGCAGTACTTC.

The V and J genes are TRBV18 and TRBJ1-2; TRBD1 might be the D (5 bases). V was trimmed by 0 bases and J by 7 bases, leaving 21 bases between them. This CDR3 has 17 residues. CDR1 KGHSH and CDR2 LQKENI come from the germline V gene. The CDR3 DNA follows: TGTGCCAGCTCACCACCGGCGGTTCCAGGGTCGGACGGTGGCTACACCTTC. Protein: CASSPPAVPGSDGGYTF.

This sequence joins TRBV7-8 and TRBJ1-5; D not certain. V was shortened by 4 bases and J by 4 bases, with 14 bases between the two germline ends. The CDR3 has 15 amino acids. Germline V lookup: CDR1 SGHVS, CDR2 FQNEAQ. The CDR3 sequence: CASSSMRVENQPQHF. The CDR3 DNA reads TGTGCCAGCAGCTCGATGAGGGTAGAGAATCAGCCCCAGCATTTT.

The chain carries TRBV11-2 and TRBJ2-3; 8 bases map to TRBD1. In germline, CDR1 is SGHAT, CDR2 FQNNGV. Trimming cost V 1 base and J 4 bases; bases outside gene matches: 7. The CDR3 length is 16 residues. The CDR3, as DNA: TGTGCCAGCAGCTTAGTAAGGACAGGGAACGCAGATACGCAGTATTTT. It translates to CASSLVRTGNADTQYF. Full variable domain (missing parts from reference TRBV11-2 and TRBJ2-3): EAGVAQSPRYKIIEKRQSVAFWCNPISGHATLYWYQQILGQGPKLLIQFQNNGVVDDSQLPKDRFSAERLKGVDSTLKIQPAKLEDSAVYLCASSLVRTGNADTQYFGPGTRLTVL.

The gene calls are TRBV10-1 and TRBJ2-5; D gene uncertain. CDR1 and CDR2 from the germline V gene are WNHNN and SYGVQD (reference sequence). The CDR3 runs to 13 residues. Trimming pared 2 bases from V and 2 bases from J, leaving 6 bases between. The CDR3 loop reads CASSEDTQETQYF. In DNA form, the CDR3 reads TGCGCCAGCAGTGAGGACACGCAAGAGACCCAGTACTTC.